What follows are 14 T cell receptor beta chains derived from one specimen sequenced in a study of T cells in Graves' hyperthyroidism and ophthalmopathy. Researchers amplified the TCR beta CDR3 regions from RNA transcripts. A set of HTBI primers served as the primers for a first-round RT-PCR of the TCR CDR3. Each CDR3 protein gets one entry after TCRdb re-called the multiplex PCR reads with MiXCR. The table has 600,000 or so distinct CDR3 sequences, 13% to 15% seen once; the top ten hold around 13%. The sequenced sample was blood. The source of these receptors is a woman aged 45-65 years with Graves' ophthalmopathy.

This clonotype was detected many times. The V gene is TRBV3-1, the J gene TRBJ2-1; D ambiguous. Germline CDR1 and CDR2: LGHDT and YNNKEL (reference sequence). V was pared by 1 base and J by 0 bases, with 13 bases between. The CDR3 sequence is 17 residues long. This CDR3 reads CASSQGRVRSSYNEQFF. CDR3 DNA sequence: TGTGCCAGCAGCCAAGGCCGGGTTCGAAGCTCCTACAATGAGCAGTTCTTC.

Notes on this clonotype: This may be a read error: a much more frequent sequence differs by one nucleotide. The chain couples TRBV5-1 to TRBJ2-5; TRBD2 agrees at 8 bases. This CDR3 is 15 amino acids long. Germline CDR1 is SGHRS and CDR2 is YFSETQ. The CDR3 nucleotides read TGCGCCAGCAGCGTTAGCGGGACGCCACAAGAGGCCCAGTACTTC. It is translated as CASSVSGTPQEAQYF.

The chain combines TRBV18 with TRBJ1-5; D possibly corresponds to TRBD1 (5 bases). This CDR3 is built from 14 residues. Germline V gene lookup returns CDR1 KGHSH and CDR2 LQKENI. Trimming shortened V by 4 bases and J by 8 bases, and 15 bases separated the two germline ends. The CDR3 here is CASSRGGTFKPQHF. CDR3 sequence (DNA): TGTGCCAGCTCACGGGGCGGGACCTTCAAGCCCCAGCATTTT.

Notes on this clonotype: The junction does not match germline at one end; this may be a read error. This chain connects TRBV29-1 to TRBJ1-2; TRBD1 matches at 8 bases. This CDR3 has 13 residues. Germline lookup yields CDR1 SQVTM and CDR2 ANQGSEA. CDR3 amino acids: CSIDTGTGGGYTF. CDR3 nucleotides: TGCAGCATTGATACTGGGACAGGAGGAGGCTACACCTTC. Together with reference TRBV29-1 and TRBJ1-2, the CDR3 gives the full variable domain: SAVISQKPSRDICQRGTSLTIQCQVDSQVTMMFWYRQQPGQSLTLIATANQGSEATYESGFVIDKFPISRPNLTFSTLTVSNMSPEDSSIYLCSIDTGTGGGYTFGSGTRLTVV.

This clonotype was seen many times. The rearrangement joins TRBV4-3 to TRBJ2-7, with 10 bases that match TRBD1. V trimming: 3 bases; J trimming: 2 bases; junction bases outside the gene matches: 1. The CDR3 sequence is 14 residues long. Per the germline V gene, CDR1 is LGHNA and CDR2 is YSLEER. This chain's CDR3 is CASSHGTGAYEQYF. The CDR3 DNA reads as TGCGCCAGCAGCCACGGGACAGGGGCCTACGAGCAGTACTTC.

This clonotype has a count of ten or more. V is TRBV7-2 and J is TRBJ2-3; the D is unclear. CDR1 is SGHTA and CDR2 is FQGNSA in the germline V gene. The CDR3 sequence is 17 residues long. V shed 2 bases and J shed 2 bases, with 17 bases lying between them. The DNA of the CDR3 is TGTGCCAGCAGCTTAAGGTCCGTTGGACGGCTCACAGATACGCAGTATTTT. Its translation: CASSLRSVGRLTDTQYF.

The sample holds one count of this clonotype. This rearrangement joins TRBV19 to TRBJ1-6; tentative D call: TRBD1 (5 bases). Trimming cost V 6 bases and J 0 bases, with 12 bases left between them. This CDR3 contains 16 residues. Germline CDR1 reads LNHDA; CDR2 reads SQIVND (reference sequence). The CDR3 protein is CASRPQGSSYNSPLHF. The CDR3 DNA follows: TGTGCCAGTAGGCCCCAGGGAAGCTCCTATAATTCACCCCTCCACTTT.

This clonotype appeared a few times. V usage is TRBV4-3 and J usage is TRBJ2-5; D remains ambiguous. There are 14 residues in the CDR3. Germline V CDR1 and CDR2: LGHNA, YSLEER. Trimming removed 0 bases from V and 4 bases from J, with 9 bases in between. The CDR3 DNA reads TGCGCCAGCAGCCAAGATCTGAGGCCAGAGACCCAGTACTTC. This codes for CASSQDLRPETQYF.

This clonotype has at least ten counts. The CDR3 loop reads CASIPTQEIQETQYF. As DNA, the CDR3 is TGTGCCAGCATACCCACCCAGGAAATCCAAGAGACCCAGTACTTC. The chain is built from TRBV7-9 and TRBJ2-5; D is undetermined. The V gene lost 7 bases and the J gene lost 1 base, with 16 bases spanning the gap. The CDR3 sequence is 15 residues long. The germline gives CDR1 SEHNR, CDR2 FQNEAQ (reference sequence).

This clonotype was detected a few times. The CDR3 is CASSFGRGPSGSVYNEQFF. The DNA of the CDR3 is TGTGCCAGCAGCTTTGGCAGGGGTCCTAGCGGGAGTGTCTACAATGAGCAGTTCTTC. The rearrangement joins TRBV11-3 to TRBJ2-1, with 10 bases identical to TRBD2. The V gene end was trimmed by 3 bases and the J gene end by 3 bases; junction bases not matched to a gene: 14. Germline V gene sequence: CDR1 SGHNT, CDR2 YENEEA. There are 19 residues in the CDR3.

This clonotype has at least ten counts. CDR3 sequence reads: CSATGTSGIFQQFF. DNA of the CDR3: TGCAGTGCTACCGGGACTAGCGGGATATTTCAGCAGTTCTTC. The J gene is TRBJ2-1, the V gene TRBV20-1; 13 positions match TRBD2. The CDR3 sequence is 14 residues long. The trim removed 4 bases at V and 11 bases at J, leaving 8 bases unmatched. Germline CDR1 is DFQATT and CDR2 is SNEGSKA (reference sequence).

This clonotype was counted ten times or more. The chain combines TRBV14 with TRBJ2-1; D is undetermined. Germline CDR1 is SGHDN and CDR2 is FVKESK. The ends were cut back, 2 bases at V and 5 bases at J, with 10 bases in the middle. CDR3 size: 14 residues. The CDR3 spells CASSQFEANNEQFF. DNA of the CDR3: TGTGCCAGCAGCCAATTTGAGGCCAACAATGAGCAGTTCTTC.

Note on this clonotype: A junction end diverges from the germline sequence, so it may reflect a read error. V gene TRBV6-5 combines with J gene TRBJ2-3; D possibly matches TRBD1 or TRBD2 (6 bases each). Germline assignment: CDR1 MNHEY and CDR2 SVGAGI. The CDR3 is 15 residues long. The CDR3 DNA is TGTGCCAGCAGTTACTCGGCGGGAAGGACAGATGCGCAGTATTTT. Its translation: CASSYSAGRTDAQYF.

This clonotype has a count of ten or more. The gene calls are TRBV28 and TRBJ2-1, with TRBD2 matching 10 bases. Trimming cost V 3 bases and J 6 bases; bases outside gene matches: 11. Germline V gene data show CDR1 as MDHEN and CDR2 as SYDVKM. This CDR3 contains 17 residues. The CDR3 is CASSFRASGSWGNEQFF. The DNA of the CDR3 is TGTGCCAGCAGTTTTCGGGCTAGCGGGAGCTGGGGCAATGAGCAGTTCTTC.